The 12 T cell receptor beta chains reported below all come from one sample, sequenced in a study of T cell responses to AZD1222 COVID-19 vaccine (dated by TCRdb to the early 2020s). This specimen's time point label, interpreted: about 28 days (+/-7) after the second vaccine dose. Taken with the paper, the label for treatment or condition translates to: meningococcal conjugate vaccine given as trial control. Library preparation used the immunoSEQ multiplex PCR assay. TCRdb stores this immuneACCESS table with in-frame sequences only. Part of the clones is absent; in the studies checked, under half of the shortfall reflects unresolved V genes, and no reason is known for the rest. The sample table holds over 150,000 clones, of which around 93% were seen once. The ten largest clonotypes hold 1% of the sample. This sample comprised peripheral blood, obtained 28 days after the second dose of the MenACWY control vaccine. The source of these receptors is an adult who received the MenACWY meningococcal vaccine as a control.

The chain joins TRBV19 to TRBJ1-2; the D is unclear. V gave up 5 bases and J gave up 2 bases, with 12 bases separating them. The CDR3 length is 14 residues. CDR1 and CDR2 from the germline V gene are LNHDA and SQIVND (reference sequence). The CDR3 bases are TGTGCCAGTAGTCCGCGCAGAGGAAACTATGGCTACACCTTC. It specifies CASSPRRGNYGYTF.

V usage is TRBV25-1 and J usage is TRBJ1-4; D gene ambiguous. The V end was cut by 0 bases, the J end by 3 bases, with 11 bases between. This CDR3 spans 16 amino acids. Germline CDR1 and CDR2: MGHDK and SYGVNS. In DNA, the CDR3 is TGTGCCAGCAGTGAATATAGGCTGGGTCCTAATGAAAAACTGTTTTTT. Its translation is CASSEYRLGPNEKLFF.

This chain uses TRBV19 with TRBJ1-1; a weak D match, TRBD1 (6 bases). CDR3 length: 15 residues. Deletions cut 5 bases from V and 10 bases from J, with 23 bases between. Germline assignment: CDR1 LNHDA and CDR2 SQIVND (reference sequence). The CDR3 sequence is CASSPWEGRGGGAFF. As DNA, the CDR3 is TGTGCCAGTAGTCCCTGGGAGGGCAGGGGTGGCGGAGCTTTCTTT.

This rearrangement joins TRBV19 to TRBJ2-1; 13 bases are shared with TRBD2. J was trimmed by 5 bases and V by 7 bases; bases with no gene match: 8. The CDR3 is made up of 16 amino acids. Germline-derived CDR1 and CDR2 are LNHDA and SQIVND (reference sequence). CDR3 residues: CASTGTSGANNNEQFF. The CDR3, as DNA: TGTGCCAGTACCGGGACTAGCGGGGCCAACAACAATGAGCAGTTCTTC. Full variable domain (remainder filled in from reference TRBV19 and TRBJ2-1): DGGITQSPKYLFRKEGQNVTLSCEQNLNHDAMYWYRQDPGQGLRLIYYSQIVNDFQKGDIAEGYSVSREKKESFPLTVTSAQKNPTAFYLCASTGTSGANNNEQFFGPGTRLTVL.

The rearrangement joins TRBV7-9 to TRBJ1-5; the D is unclear. This CDR3 comprises 15 residues. With 6 bases removed from V and 2 bases from J, the gap between germline ends came to 14 bases. The V gene's germline CDR1 is SEHNR and CDR2 FQNEAQ (reference sequence). CDR3 DNA: TGTGCCAGCAGTCCCGGCACTCTCGGCAATCAGCCCCAGCATTTT. Translation: CASSPGTLGNQPQHF.

The genes are TRBV7-3 and TRBJ2-6, with D maybe TRBD1 (6 bases). The length of the CDR3 is 15 residues. Germline V gene data show CDR1 as SGHTA and CDR2 as FQGTGA. V lost 10 bases and J 0 bases, leaving 13 bases between the germline ends. Written as DNA, the CDR3 is TGTGCCACCCAGGACAGTTACTCTGGGGCCAACGTCCTGACTTTC. Its protein is CATQDSYSGANVLTF.

The chain recombines TRBV6-5 with TRBJ1-1; no reliable D call. In germline, CDR1 is MNHEY, CDR2 SVGAGI. The V end lost 0 bases, the J end lost 2 bases, and 10 bases lay between the germline ends. This CDR3 region has 15 residues. CDR3 coding DNA: TGTGCCAGCAGTTACTCGATGGTCGCCAACACTGAAGCTTTCTTT. It translates to CASSYSMVANTEAFF.

CDR3: CASSLRGLAFF. The DNA for the CDR3 is TGTGCCAGCAGTTTACGGGGGCTAGCTTTCTTT. The V gene is TRBV28, the J gene TRBJ1-1; tentative D call: TRBD1 (6 bases). Germline V gene lookup returns CDR1 MDHEN and CDR2 SYDVKM. V was clipped by 2 bases and J by 10 bases, with 8 bases between them. This CDR3 has 11 amino acids.

V gene TRBV18 combines with J gene TRBJ1-1; D call uncertain. Trimming left V 1 base short and J 1 base short, with 7 bases between. There are 14 residues in the CDR3. Germline lookup yields CDR1 KGHSH and CDR2 LQKENI. Here the CDR3 DNA reads TGTGCCAGCTCACCACGCAGATCGAACACTGAAGCTTTCTTT. Translating gives CASSPRRSNTEAFF.

The chain links TRBV2 to TRBJ2-3, with 8 bases matching TRBD2. Germline V gives CDR1 SNHLY, CDR2 FYNNEI. V trimming: 3 bases; J trimming: 4 bases; junction bases outside the gene matches: 6. The CDR3 covers 15 residues. CDR3 amino acids: CASSESLAGSDTQYF. The CDR3 nucleotides are TGTGCCAGCAGTGAGTCCCTAGCGGGTTCAGATACGCAGTATTTT. Using reference TRBV2 and TRBJ2-3 for the parts outside the CDR3, the full variable domain is EPEVTQTPSHQVTQMGQEVILRCVPISNHLYFYWYRQILGQKVEFLVSFYNNEISEKSEIFDDQFSVERPDGSNFTLKIRSTKLEDSAMYFCASSESLAGSDTQYFGPGTRLTVL.

The chain joins TRBV3-1 (or the pseudogene TRBV3-2) to TRBJ2-2; D is unresolved. CDR3 length: 14 residues. The germline gives CDR1 LGHDT, CDR2 YNNKEL (reference sequence). V shed 1 base and J shed 4 bases, with 7 bases lying between them. The CDR3 sequence is CASSQAVTTGELFF. The DNA of the CDR3 is TGTGCCAGCAGCCAAGCAGTCACCACCGGGGAGCTGTTTTTT.

This chain uses TRBV18 with TRBJ1-2; the match to TRBD1 covers 7 bases. V lost 3 bases, J lost 0 bases, and 4 bases stayed unmatched. The CDR3 contains 15 residues. Germline CDR1 KGHSH, CDR2 LQKENI. Here the CDR3 DNA reads TGTGCCAGCTCACCCTGGGACAGTGCTAACTATGGCTACACCTTC. It specifies CASSPWDSANYGYTF.